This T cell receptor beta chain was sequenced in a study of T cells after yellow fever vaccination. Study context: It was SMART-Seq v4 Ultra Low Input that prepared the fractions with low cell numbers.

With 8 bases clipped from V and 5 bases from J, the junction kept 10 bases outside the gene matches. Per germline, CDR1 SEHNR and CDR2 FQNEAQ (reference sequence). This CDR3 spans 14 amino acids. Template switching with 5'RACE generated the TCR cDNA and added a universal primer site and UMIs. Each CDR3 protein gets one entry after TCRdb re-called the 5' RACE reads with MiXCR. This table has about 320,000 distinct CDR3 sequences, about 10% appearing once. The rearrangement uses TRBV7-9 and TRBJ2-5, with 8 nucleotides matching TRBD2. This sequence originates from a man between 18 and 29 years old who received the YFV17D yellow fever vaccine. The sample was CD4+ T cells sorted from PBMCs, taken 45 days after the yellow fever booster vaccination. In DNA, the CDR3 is TGTGCCAGCCGCGCGGGGGGCCGAGCGGAGACCCAGTACTTC. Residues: CASRAGGRAETQYF.